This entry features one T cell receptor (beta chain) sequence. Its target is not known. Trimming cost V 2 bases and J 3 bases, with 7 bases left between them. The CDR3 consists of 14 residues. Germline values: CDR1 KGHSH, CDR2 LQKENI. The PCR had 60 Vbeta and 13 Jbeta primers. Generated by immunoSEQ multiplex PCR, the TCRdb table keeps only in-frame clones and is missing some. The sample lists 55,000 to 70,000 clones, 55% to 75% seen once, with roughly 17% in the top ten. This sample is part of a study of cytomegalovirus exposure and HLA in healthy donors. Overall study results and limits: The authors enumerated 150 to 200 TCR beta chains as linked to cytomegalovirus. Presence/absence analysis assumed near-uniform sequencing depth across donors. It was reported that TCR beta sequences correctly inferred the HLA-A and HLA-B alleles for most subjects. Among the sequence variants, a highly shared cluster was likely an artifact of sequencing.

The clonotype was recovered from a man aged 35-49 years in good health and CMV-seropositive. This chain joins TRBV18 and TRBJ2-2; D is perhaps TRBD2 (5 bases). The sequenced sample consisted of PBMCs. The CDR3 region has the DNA TGTGCCAGCTCACCAGAAGCGGACACCGGGGAGCTGTTTTTT. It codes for CASSPEADTGELFF.